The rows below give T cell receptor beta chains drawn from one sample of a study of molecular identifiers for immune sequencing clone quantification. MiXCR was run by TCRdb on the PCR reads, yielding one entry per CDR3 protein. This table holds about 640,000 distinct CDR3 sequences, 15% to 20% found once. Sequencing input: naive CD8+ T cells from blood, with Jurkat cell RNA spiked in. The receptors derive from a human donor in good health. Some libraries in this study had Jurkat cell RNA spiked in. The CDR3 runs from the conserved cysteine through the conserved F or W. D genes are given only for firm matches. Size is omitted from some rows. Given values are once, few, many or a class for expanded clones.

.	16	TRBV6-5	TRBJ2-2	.	TGTGCCAGCAGTTACTCGAAAGTTTCCGGGAGTGGGGAGCTGTTTTTT	CASSYSKVSGSGELFF
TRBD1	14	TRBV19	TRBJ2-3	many	TGTGCCAGCTCGGGACAGAACCTCTTAGATACGCAGTATTTT	CASSGQNLLDTQYF
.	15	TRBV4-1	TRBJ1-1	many	TGCGCCAGCAGCCAAGTGTCGGTCCTGAACACTGAAGCTTTCTTT	CASSQVSVLNTEAFF
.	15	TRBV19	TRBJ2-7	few	TGTGCCAGTAGTATAGGTGAGGGGTTCTCCTACGAGCAGTACTTC	CASSIGEGFSYEQYF
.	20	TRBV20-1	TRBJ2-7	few	TGCAGTGCTAGAGGTTCGACAGAAATTCTCCACCAACCTATAATCTACGAGCAGTACTTC	CSARGSTEILHQPIIYEQYF
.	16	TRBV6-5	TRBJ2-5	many	TGTGCCAGCAGTTACCAACGGGAGTCAATACAAGAGACCCAGTACTTC	CASSYQRESIQETQYF
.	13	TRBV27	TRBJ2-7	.	TGTGCCAGCAGTCACGCGGGGGCCTACGAGCAGTGCTTC	CASSHAGAYEQCF
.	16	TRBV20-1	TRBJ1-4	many	TGCAGTGCTAGACCCCAACGTCAGGGGATAGGGGAAAAACTGTTTTTT	CSARPQRQGIGEKLFF
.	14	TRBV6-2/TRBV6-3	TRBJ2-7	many	TGTGCCAGCAGTCCCTCTTTGCGTGATTGGGAGCAGTACTTC	CASSPSLRDWEQYF
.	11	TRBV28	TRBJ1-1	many	TGTGCCAGCAGCCAGGTACCTGAAGCTTTCTTT	CASSQVPEAFF
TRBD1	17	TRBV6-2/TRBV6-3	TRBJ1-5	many	TGTGCCAGCAGTTACGAGTCAGGGGGCGGAAGCAATCAGCCCCAGCATTTT	CASSYESGGGSNQPQHF
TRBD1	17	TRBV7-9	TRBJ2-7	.	TGTGCCAGCAGCTCAACCGGGACAGGTTCTTTTTCCTACGAGCAGTACTTC	CASSSTGTGSFSYEQYF
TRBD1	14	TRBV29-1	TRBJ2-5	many	TGCAGCGTTGGGGACAGGGAGGGGTGGCAGACCCAGTACTTC	CSVGDREGWQTQYF
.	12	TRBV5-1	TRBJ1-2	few	TGCGCCACTTCACCACAGGGAACTGGCTACACCTTC	CATSPQGTGYTF
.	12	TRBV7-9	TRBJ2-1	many	TGTGCCAGCACCCTAGAGAGAGATGAGCAGTTCTTC	CASTLERDEQFF
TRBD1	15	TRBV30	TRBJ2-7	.	TGTGCCTGGAGTCTCGGGACAGGTAACTCCTACGTGCAGTACTTC	CAWSLGTGNSYVQYF
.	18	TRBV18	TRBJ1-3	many	TGTGCCAGCTCACCGCCGGACTTCAAGACCAGGCGAGGGAACACCATATATTTT	CASSPPDFKTRRGNTIYF
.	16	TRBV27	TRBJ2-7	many	TGTGCCAGCAGTTTAGCGGCCGGGACTGGCACCGTCGAGCAGTACTTC	CASSLAAGTGTVEQYF
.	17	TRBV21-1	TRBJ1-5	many	TGTGCCAGCAGCAAAGGGTCCCCGGGGACCACCGATCAGCCCCAGCATTTT	CASSKGSPGTTDQPQHF
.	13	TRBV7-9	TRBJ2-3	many	TGTGCCAGCAGCTTAGGCAGGGGAGATACGCAGTATTTT	CASSLGRGDTQYF
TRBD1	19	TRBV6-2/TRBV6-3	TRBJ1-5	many	TGTGCCAGCAGCTACGAGAGGGACAGGGCAATATGGGGCAATCAGCCCCAGCATTTT	CASSYERDRAIWGNQPQHF
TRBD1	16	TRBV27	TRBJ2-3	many	TGTGCCAGCAAAACCCGGACAGGGCTGCGCACAGATACGCAGTATTTT	CASKTRTGLRTDTQYF
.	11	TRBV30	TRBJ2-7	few	TGTGCCTGGAGTGCGCGGTACGAGCAGTACTTC	CAWSARYEQYF
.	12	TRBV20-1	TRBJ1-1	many	TGCAGTGCTAGAGACATACAGGTTGAAGCTTTCTTT	CSARDIQVEAFF
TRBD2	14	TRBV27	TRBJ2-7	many	TGTGCCAGCAGGCCCGGGACTAGCGTTAGCGAGCAGTACTTC	CASRPGTSVSEQYF
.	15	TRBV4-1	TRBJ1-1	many	TGCGCCAGCAGCCAAGGGGCGGCCATGAACACTGAAGCTTTCTTT	CASSQGAAMNTEAFF
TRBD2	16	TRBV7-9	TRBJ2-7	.	TGTGCCAGCAGCTCCAACAGACTAGCGGGGGTATACGAGCAGTACTTC	CASSSNRLAGVYEQYF
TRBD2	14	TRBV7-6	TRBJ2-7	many	TGTGCCAGCAGCTTAGGGGGACTAGCGGCCGAGCAGTACTTC	CASSLGGLAAEQYF
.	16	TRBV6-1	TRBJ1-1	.	TGTGCCAGCAGTATAGCTGTTACCGGCAGCAACACTGAAGCTTTCTTT	CASSIAVTGSNTEAFF
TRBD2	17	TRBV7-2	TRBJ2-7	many	TGTGCCAGCAGCTTAGTCCGCGGACTAGCGGGAGTAGGGGAGCAGTACTTC	CASSLVRGLAGVGEQYF
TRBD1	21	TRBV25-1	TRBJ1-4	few	TGTGCCAGCAGTGAAGCTTTAAATCGGGACAGGTTCCTTGCAACTAATGAAAAACTGTTTTTT	CASSEALNRDRFLATNEKLFF
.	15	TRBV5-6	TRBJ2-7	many	TGTGCCAGCAGCTTGTCACGGGACTCAGCCTACGAGCAGTACTTC	CASSLSRDSAYEQYF
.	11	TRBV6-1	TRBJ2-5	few	TGTGCCATACGGGGCCCAGAGACCCAGTACTTC	CAIRGPETQYF
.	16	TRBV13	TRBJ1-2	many	TGTGCCAGCAGTATGGTTGCAGATAGCCCTAACTATGGCTACACCTTC	CASSMVADSPNYGYTF
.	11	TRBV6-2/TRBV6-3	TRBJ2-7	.	TGTGCCACCTCACCCCTTGGCGAGCAGTACTTC	CATSPLGEQYF
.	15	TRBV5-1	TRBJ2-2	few	TGCGCCAGCAGCCCGTGGGAGGCGAACACCGGGGAGCTGTTTTTT	CASSPWEANTGELFF
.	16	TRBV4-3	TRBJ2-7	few	TGCGCCAGCAGCCAAGGTGTTAGCCTTCCACCATACGAGCAGTACTTC	CASSQGVSLPPYEQYF
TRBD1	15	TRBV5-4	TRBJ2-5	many	TGTGCCAGCAGCCAACTGGACAGGGGCCAAGAGACCCAGTACTTC	CASSQLDRGQETQYF
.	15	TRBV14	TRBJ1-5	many	TGTGCCAGCAGCCGATTAGGGGGTGGCAATCAGCCCCAGCATTTT	CASSRLGGGNQPQHF
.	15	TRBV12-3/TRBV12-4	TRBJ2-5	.	TGTGCCAGCAGTTTAGTAGCGTCTTCTGGAGAGGCCCAGTACTTC	CASSLVASSGEAQYF
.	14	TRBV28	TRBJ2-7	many	TGTGCCAGCAGTTTATTTGCGAGAGCCTACGAGCAGTACTTC	CASSLFARAYEQYF
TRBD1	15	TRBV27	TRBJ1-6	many	TGTGCCAGCAGTAACGGACAGGACTATAATTCACCCCTCCACTTT	CASSNGQDYNSPLHF
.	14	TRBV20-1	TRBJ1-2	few	TGCAGTGCTAGAGATGCAACAGTAGATTATGGCTACACCTTC	CSARDATVDYGYTF
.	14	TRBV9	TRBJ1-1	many	TGTGCCAGCAGCGTAGGGCAGGGAAGCACTGAAGCTTTCTTT	CASSVGQGSTEAFF
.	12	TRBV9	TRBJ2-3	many	TGTGCCAGCAGCCCGGACTCCCGTACGCAGTATTTT	CASSPDSRTQYF